The clone carrying this TCR beta chain was observed a handful of times. The CDR3 regions of TCR beta were amplified from RNA transcripts. Researchers ran a first-round RT-PCR on the TCR CDR3 using the HTBI primer set. TCRdb fed the multiplex PCR reads into MiXCR, producing one record per CDR3 protein. Among about 720,000 distinct CDR3 sequences listed, roughly 17% were seen once. This sample is part of a study of T cells in Graves' hyperthyroidism and ophthalmopathy. About the research overall: Prior to any treatment, at the point of initial diagnosis, peripheral blood was collected.

The V end lost 1 base, the J end lost 3 bases, and 13 bases lay between the germline ends. The CDR3 sequence is 16 residues long. Germline CDR1 MDHEN, CDR2 SYDVKM. Any patient presenting with uncontrolled infection, other autoimmune disease, pregnancy or lactation was left out. Diagnostic decisions used clinical symptoms, serum thyroxine and TRAb, thyroid ultrasound and orbital computed tomography. The sequencing input was blood. This sequence joins TRBV28 and TRBJ1-5; tentatively, D is TRBD1 (6 bases). The receptor's source is a man between 18 and 35 years old with Graves' hyperthyroidism. The CDR3 sequence: CASSLLTRGNNQPQHF. DNA for the CDR3: TGTGCCAGCAGTTTATTAACTAGGGGGAACAATCAGCCCCAGCATTTT.